This T cell receptor beta chain is from a study of cytomegalovirus exposure and HLA in healthy donors (dated by TCRdb to the late 2010s). Concerning the study at large: According to a later analysis, one platform produced both the 120 validation repertoires and the 700 or so repertoires of the first cohort. The study aimed to test whether cataloging public T cell receptors could reveal signatures of past pathogen exposure. In addition to the first cohort of 666 subjects, a separate validation cohort of 100 to 150 different subjects was used. To predict cytomegalovirus infection status, the study brought together high-throughput TCR immunosequencing, statistical association of individual TCRs with disease status, and machine learning. Findings and caveats that apply to the study as a whole: Three of the identified cytomegalovirus-associated TCR beta chains were confirmed in vitro to be specific for cytomegalovirus antigens. The study gave a list of about 160 TCR beta chains associated with cytomegalovirus. The classifier was reported to diagnose cytomegalovirus status with high specificity and sensitivity in both the original cohort and the validation cohort. A later analysis lacked HLA typing for the validation cohort, so it scored co-occurrence in that cohort across all 120 or so repertoires. Of the cluster scores, approximately 95% were above 0 in a later analysis, which found that TCRs clustered in the first cohort also tended to co-occur in the 95 to 150 validation repertoires. Across donors, most TCR sequences were observed very rarely, whereas some public TCRs were present in many individuals. It was suggested by the authors that the approach could potentially be generalized to other disease states and immunological phenotypes.

This clone was seen only a few times. Which antigen it targets is not known. Qualities for individual bases were not recorded, and no much larger clone is one base off. The donors belonged to the validation cohort of around 130 subjects, which was separate from the approximately 700-subject first cohort. In the germline V gene (reference sequence), CDR1 corresponds to MNHNY and CDR2 to SVGAGI. Relative to germline, V is 5 bases shorter and J is 3 bases shorter, with 11 bases between their ends. Inclusive of the bounding cysteine and phenylalanine, the CDR3 is 14 residues long. The sequence is cut down to CDR3 DNA, 42 bases in frame from base 1. The library was prepared using the immunoSEQ multiplex PCR assay. On the authors' methods: A statistical classification framework was built for diagnosing cytomegalovirus status from the catalog of TCR beta chain sequences. In its TCRdb copy, this immuneACCESS table keeps in-frame sequences only and misses some clones. Where compared with another copy, unresolved V genes explain less than half of these, and the others have no known cause. Clonal size and the V and J genes are those of that table, whereas D and trimming came from the DNA. This sample comprises approximately 260,000 clones, roughly 86% of them detected only once. The top ten clonotypes cover 1.2% of the sample.

The clonotype was recovered from a woman between 25 and 40 years old in good health and CMV-seropositive. Rearrangement joined TRBV6-6 to TRBJ1-5, with TRBD1 tentatively as D gene (6 bases match). The sequenced sample was PBMCs. This receptor has the CDR3 CASSTGLDNQPQHF. The DNA sequence is as follows: TGTGCCAGCAGTACAGGGTTGGACAATCAGCCCCAGCATTTT.